This passage covers 27 T cell receptor beta chains from one sample sequenced in a study of shared T cell receptors in the human thymus. TCRdb keeps only in-frame clones here, not all; method: immunoSEQ multiplex PCR. This sample has about 660,000 clones, with 85% to 90% found just once. The sample was also linked to a second study, of human thymus T cells.

The sample was thymocytes. These receptors were obtained from a boy in the first two years of life with a congenital heart defect.

The V call is TRBV4-1, the J call TRBJ2-7; 8 positions agree with TRBD1. The CDR3 consists of 17 residues. With 2 bases clipped from V and 2 bases from J, the junction kept 11 bases outside the gene matches. Germline-derived CDR1 and CDR2 are MGHRA and YSYEKL. For the CDR3, the DNA is TGCGCCAGCAGCCAAAGAACCTCCGGACAGGGAGCCTACGAGCAGTACTTC. This translates into CASSQRTSGQGAYEQYF.

V is TRBV4-1 and J is TRBJ2-3; TRBD2 agrees at 12 bases. V gave up 3 bases and J gave up 7 bases; unmatched junction bases: 14. This CDR3 spans 18 amino acids. Germline V gene data show CDR1 as MGHRA and CDR2 as YSYEKL. In DNA, the CDR3 is TGCGCCAGCAGCCAGGCTTTCGGACTAGCGGGAAACGTTCATACGCAGTATTTT. This encodes CASSQAFGLAGNVHTQYF.

This clone was counted between two and nine times. The rearrangement links TRBV27 to TRBJ2-7, with TRBD2 matching over 15 bases. The V gene end was trimmed by 5 bases and the J gene end by 2 bases; junction bases not matched to a gene: 10. The CDR3 runs to 18 residues. Germline V gene data show CDR1 as MNHEY and CDR2 as SMNVEV (reference sequence). CDR3 sequence: CASSPGGTSGRLPYEQYF. In DNA form, the CDR3 reads TGTGCCAGCAGTCCCGGGGGGACTAGCGGGAGGTTACCCTACGAGCAGTACTTC.

This clone turned up a few times. The chain recombines TRBV27 with TRBJ2-7, with 12 bases matching TRBD2. The CDR3 loop spans 15 amino acids. Germline V CDR1 and CDR2: MNHEY, SMNVEV (reference sequence). With 6 bases clipped from V and 4 bases from J, the junction kept 7 bases outside the gene matches. The CDR3 protein is CASRILAGGPYEQYF. The CDR3 DNA sequence: TGTGCCAGCAGGATTCTAGCGGGAGGGCCGTACGAGCAGTACTTC.

The genes are TRBV28 and TRBJ2-1; perhaps TRBD2 as D (5 bases). CDR3 length: 15 residues. Trimming removed 6 bases from V and 4 bases from J, with 16 bases in between. Germline-derived CDR1 and CDR2 are MDHEN and SYDVKM. CDR3 sequence reads: CASRALASPYNEQFF. DNA of the CDR3: TGTGCCAGCAGAGCCCTCGCTAGCCCATACAATGAGCAGTTCTTC.

The chain employs TRBV7-7 and TRBJ2-1, with 10 bases identical to TRBD2. The junction had 5 bases not matched to a gene; V was cut back by 5 bases and J by 1 base. The germline CDR1 and CDR2 sequences are SSHAT and FNYEAQ (reference sequence). The CDR3 totals 16 residues. The CDR3 DNA reads TGTGCCAGCAGCCTCCGACTAGCGGGTTCCTACAATGAGCAGTTCTTC. Translating it yields CASSLRLAGSYNEQFF. The whole variable domain, filled in from reference TRBV7-7 and TRBJ2-1, reads GAGVSQSPRYKVTKRGQDVTLRCDPISSHATLYWYQQALGQGPEFLTYFNYEAQPDKSGLPSDRFSAERPEGSISTLTIQRTEQRDSAMYRCASSLRLAGSYNEQFFGPGTRLTVL.

This sequence joins TRBV2 and TRBJ2-3; D unresolved. Trimming took off 9 bases at V and 4 bases at J, with 11 bases between the two ends. Germline assignment: CDR1 SNHLY and CDR2 FYNNEI. This CDR3 is built from 12 residues. The CDR3 region is CARASWPDTQYF. The CDR3 DNA follows: TGTGCCAGGGCTAGTTGGCCAGATACGCAGTATTTT.

This chain joins TRBV11-2 and TRBJ2-5; tentatively, D is TRBD2 (5 bases). The germline V gene has CDR1 SGHAT and CDR2 FQNNGV. Trimming stripped 4 bases from V and 2 bases from J, with 17 bases between. The CDR3 has 16 amino acids. CDR3 loop: CASSSRDTGFQETQYF. The CDR3 DNA is TGTGCCAGCAGCTCGAGGGATACGGGTTTTCAAGAGACCCAGTACTTC.

The chain has TRBV7-2 and TRBJ2-7; 8 bases are a match to TRBD2. CDR1 and CDR2 (germline): SGHTA, FQGNSA. The CDR3 length is 16 residues. The junction had 14 bases not matched to a gene; V was cut back by 8 bases and J by 2 bases. This chain's CDR3 is CASGDSGTPPAYEQYF. The CDR3 nucleotides read TGTGCCAGCGGCGATAGCGGGACCCCCCCGGCCTACGAGCAGTACTTC.

The V and J genes are TRBV9 and TRBJ2-1, with D possibly TRBD1 on 6 matching bases. Trimming pared 3 bases from V and 4 bases from J, leaving 23 bases between. CDR3 size: 18 residues. Germline CDR1 is SGDLS and CDR2 is YYNGEE. The CDR3 DNA sequence: TGTGCCAGCAGCGCCGAGTGGGGGCAGGCTGGGTCTTACAATGAGCAGTTCTTC. This codes for CASSAEWGQAGSYNEQFF.

J is TRBJ2-2 and V is TRBV5-6; TRBD2 agrees at 7 bases. The CDR3 is 16 amino acids. The ends lost 1 base at V and 2 bases at J; junction bases unmatched: 5. Germline CDR1 and CDR2: SGHDT and YYEEEE. CDR3 sequence: CASSLSTSENTGELFF. CDR3 sequence (DNA): TGTGCCAGCAGCTTGTCAACTAGCGAAAACACCGGGGAGCTGTTTTTT.

The V gene is TRBV5-1, the J gene TRBJ1-4; TRBD1 matches at 7 bases. The CDR3 is 18 residues long. Trimming removed 0 bases from V and 8 bases from J; junction bases left unmatched: 16. CDR1 and CDR2 (germline): SGHRS, YFSETQ. The CDR3, as DNA: TGCGCCAGCAGCTTGGGCCGTCCCGGGACAGTGTTCGGAGAAAAACTGTTTTTT. Translating gives CASSLGRPGTVFGEKLFF.

This chain connects TRBV28 to TRBJ1-5; 9 bases match TRBD1. From germline, CDR1 is MDHEN and CDR2 SYDVKM. This CDR3 has 16 amino acids. V was pared by 3 bases and J by 0 bases, with 3 bases of the junction left unmatched. The CDR3 is CASSFPGQGSNQPQHF. In DNA, the CDR3 is TGTGCCAGCAGTTTCCCGGGACAGGGTAGCAATCAGCCCCAGCATTTT.

The J gene is TRBJ2-4, the V gene TRBV7-2; 7 bases agree with TRBD2. V was pared by 3 bases and J by 8 bases, with 10 bases of the junction left unmatched. The CDR3 totals 15 residues. Germline V CDR1 and CDR2: SGHTA, FQGNSA. CDR3 nucleotide sequence: TGTGCCAGCAGCTTTAGACTAGCCCCGTTACACATTCAGTACTTC. It codes for CASSFRLAPLHIQYF.

The J gene is TRBJ2-7, the V gene TRBV15; 10 nucleotides match TRBD1. Germline loops: CDR1 LNHNV, CDR2 YYDKDF (reference sequence). The CDR3 totals 13 residues. Germline trimming cut 10 bases from V and 11 bases from J; bases unmatched to any gene: 14. CDR3 DNA sequence: TGTGCCATCCCGAGAGGGTCGGACAGGGGGGAGTACTTC. Translating it yields CAIPRGSDRGEYF.

The chain joins TRBV15 to TRBJ1-4; no clear D gene. CDR3 size: 15 residues. Germline lookup yields CDR1 LNHNV and CDR2 YYDKDF (reference sequence). Deletions cut 3 bases from V and 8 bases from J, with 16 bases between. The CDR3 nucleotides are TGTGCCACCAGCAGGACCGGGGAGGAGACCGAAAAACTGTTTTTT. As protein: CATSRTGEETEKLFF.

This chain links TRBV5-8 with TRBJ1-5; D not resolved. CDR1 is SGHTS, CDR2 YDEGEE, per germline. The germline V and J ends were trimmed by 0 bases and 9 bases, with 7 bases remaining between them. This CDR3 is 12 amino acids long. The CDR3, as DNA: TGTGCCAGCAGCTTGGTCCCTAGGCCCCAGCATTTT. It encodes CASSLVPRPQHF.

The J gene is TRBJ1-2, the V gene TRBV19, with TRBD1 as a possible D gene (5 bases). Between the trimmed V and J ends, which lost 5 bases and 8 bases, there was a span of 24 bases. There are 16 residues in the CDR3. CDR1 and CDR2 from the germline V gene are LNHDA and SQIVND (reference sequence). The CDR3 bases are TGTGCCAGTAGTGGGGGGGAAGACAGTGAGTTTGGAGGCTACACCTTC. This gives the protein CASSGGEDSEFGGYTF.

V gene TRBV7-2 combines with J gene TRBJ2-3; no clear D gene. The CDR3 totals 12 residues. Trimming removed 1 base from V and 7 bases from J, with 6 bases in between. The germline V gene has CDR1 SGHTA and CDR2 FQGNSA. The CDR3 DNA follows: TGTGCCAGCAGCTTAGTGCGGAATACGCAGTATTTT. As protein: CASSLVRNTQYF.

The rearrangement uses TRBV4-3 and TRBJ2-1; D is uncertain. This CDR3 has 18 residues. The germline V gene has CDR1 LGHNA and CDR2 YSLEER. Trimming took 1 base from V and 7 from J, leaving 23 bases between them. The CDR3 loop reads CASSQGSPFRLDGNEQFF. In DNA form, the CDR3 reads TGCGCCAGCAGCCAAGGGTCTCCGTTTCGGCTAGATGGAAATGAGCAGTTCTTC.

The CDR3 reads CASSPLRPLRETQYF. Written as DNA, the CDR3 is TGTGCCAGCAGCCCCCTCAGGCCCCTCCGAGAGACCCAGTACTTC. The rearrangement joins TRBV7-9 to TRBJ2-5, with D hard to call. V lost 5 bases and J lost 4, with 17 bases in between. The CDR3 has 15 residues. Looked up from germline, CDR1 is SEHNR and CDR2 is FQNEAQ (reference sequence).

The CDR3, as DNA: TGCGCCAGCAGCCAAGATCTTGGGCCCATAGAGACCCAGTACTTC. Protein: CASSQDLGPIETQYF. The J gene is TRBJ2-5, the V gene TRBV4-1; D remains ambiguous. CDR3 size: 15 residues. Germline CDR1 is MGHRA and CDR2 is YSYEKL. Trimming pared 0 bases from V and 4 bases from J, leaving 12 bases between.

The chain uses TRBV10-2 and TRBJ2-2, with 10 bases identical to TRBD1. Germline V gene lookup returns CDR1 WSHSY and CDR2 SAAADI. CDR3 length: 16 residues. V dropped 4 bases and J dropped 6; count of bases not matched to a gene: 8. CDR3: CASSGRQGADPGELFF. Written as DNA, the CDR3 is TGCGCCAGCAGTGGAAGACAGGGGGCGGACCCCGGGGAGCTGTTTTTT.

In its sample, this clone was seen once. The J gene is TRBJ2-1, the V gene TRBV5-1; D unresolved. The CDR3 runs 13 residues. Germline CDR1 SGHRS, CDR2 YFSETQ. V shed 1 base and J shed 5 bases, with 7 bases lying between them. The CDR3 loop is CASSLRRNNEQFF. The CDR3 DNA reads as TGCGCCAGCAGCTTGAGGCGGAACAATGAGCAGTTCTTC.

The J gene is TRBJ2-1, the V gene TRBV5-6, with TRBD1 identical over 7 bases. With 4 bases clipped from V and 5 bases from J, the junction kept 9 bases outside the gene matches. This CDR3 region has 15 residues. Looked up from germline, CDR1 is SGHDT and CDR2 is YYEEEE. The DNA of the CDR3 is TGTGCCAGCAGCGGAGACAGGGACGCACACAATGAGCAGTTCTTC. Amino acid sequence: CASSGDRDAHNEQFF.

V and J are TRBV7-2 and TRBJ2-1; tentative D call: TRBD2 (7 bases). V was clipped by 1 base and J by 6 bases, with 13 bases between them. The germline gives CDR1 SGHTA, CDR2 FQGNSA. This CDR3 has 15 amino acids. The CDR3 protein is CASSLGGGRGNEQFF. DNA of the CDR3: TGTGCCAGCAGCTTAGGGGGGGGGCGAGGCAATGAGCAGTTCTTC.

The chain couples TRBV25-1 to TRBJ2-5; perhaps TRBD2 as D (5 bases). Per germline, CDR1 MGHDK and CDR2 SYGVNS. The germline V and J ends were trimmed by 4 bases and 1 base, with 19 bases remaining between them. CDR3 size: 17 residues. CDR3 sequence: CASSVAQSGKLQETQYF. The CDR3 DNA reads as TGTGCCAGCAGTGTAGCTCAGTCGGGGAAGCTCCAAGAGACCCAGTACTTC.